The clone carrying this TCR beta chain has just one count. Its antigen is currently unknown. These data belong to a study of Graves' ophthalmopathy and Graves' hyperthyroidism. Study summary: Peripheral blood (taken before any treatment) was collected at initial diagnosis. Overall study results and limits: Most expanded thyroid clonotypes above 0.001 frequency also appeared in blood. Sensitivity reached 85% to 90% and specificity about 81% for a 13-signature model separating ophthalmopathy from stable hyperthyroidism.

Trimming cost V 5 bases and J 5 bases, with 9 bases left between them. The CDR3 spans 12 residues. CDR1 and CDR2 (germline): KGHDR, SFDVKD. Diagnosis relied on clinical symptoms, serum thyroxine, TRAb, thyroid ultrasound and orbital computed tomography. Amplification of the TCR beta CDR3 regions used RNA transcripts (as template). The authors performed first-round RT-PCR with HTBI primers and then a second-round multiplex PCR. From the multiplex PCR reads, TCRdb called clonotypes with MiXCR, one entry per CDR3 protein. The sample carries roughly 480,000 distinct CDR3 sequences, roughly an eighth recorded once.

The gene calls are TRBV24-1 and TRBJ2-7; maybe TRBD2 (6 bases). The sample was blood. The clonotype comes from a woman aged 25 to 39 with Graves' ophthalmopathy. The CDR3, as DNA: TGTGCCACCAGTGGCTGGGGGGACGAGCAGTACTTC. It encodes CATSGWGDEQYF.